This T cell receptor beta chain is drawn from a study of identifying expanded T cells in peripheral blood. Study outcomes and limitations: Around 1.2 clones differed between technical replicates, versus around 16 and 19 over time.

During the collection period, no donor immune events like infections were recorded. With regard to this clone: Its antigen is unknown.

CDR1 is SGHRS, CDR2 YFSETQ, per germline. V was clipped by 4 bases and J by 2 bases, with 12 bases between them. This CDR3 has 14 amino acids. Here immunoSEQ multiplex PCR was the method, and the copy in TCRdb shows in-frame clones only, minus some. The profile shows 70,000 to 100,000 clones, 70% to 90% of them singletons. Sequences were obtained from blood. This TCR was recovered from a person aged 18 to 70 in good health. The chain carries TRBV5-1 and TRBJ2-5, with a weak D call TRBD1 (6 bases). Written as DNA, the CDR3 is TGCGCCAGCAGCCCCGGACAGCTACAAGAGACCCAGTACTTC. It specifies CASSPGQLQETQYF.